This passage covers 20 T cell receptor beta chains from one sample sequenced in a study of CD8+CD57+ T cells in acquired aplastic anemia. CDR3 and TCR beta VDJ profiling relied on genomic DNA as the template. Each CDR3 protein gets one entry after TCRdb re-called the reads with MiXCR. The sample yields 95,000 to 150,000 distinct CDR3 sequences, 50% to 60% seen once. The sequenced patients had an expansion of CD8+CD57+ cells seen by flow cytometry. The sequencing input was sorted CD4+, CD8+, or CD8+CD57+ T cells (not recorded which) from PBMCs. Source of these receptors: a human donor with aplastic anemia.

The CDR3 DNA reads TGTGCCATCAGTCCCCACGACAGGGCACCAACTAACTATGGCTACACCTTC. This codes for CAISPHDRAPTNYGYTF. This sequence joins TRBV10-3 and TRBJ1-2; 7 positions agree with TRBD1. V shed 5 bases and J 0 bases; nucleotides not matched to a gene: 12. CDR1 and CDR2 (germline): ENHRY, SYGVKD. The CDR3 sequence is 17 residues long.

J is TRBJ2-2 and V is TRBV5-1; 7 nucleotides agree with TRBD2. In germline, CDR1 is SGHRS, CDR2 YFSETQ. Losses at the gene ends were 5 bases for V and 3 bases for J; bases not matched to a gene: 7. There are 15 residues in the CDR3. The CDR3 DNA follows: TGCGCCAGCAGGCGTCTGGCGGGGGACACCGGGGAGCTGTTTTTT. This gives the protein CASRRLAGDTGELFF.

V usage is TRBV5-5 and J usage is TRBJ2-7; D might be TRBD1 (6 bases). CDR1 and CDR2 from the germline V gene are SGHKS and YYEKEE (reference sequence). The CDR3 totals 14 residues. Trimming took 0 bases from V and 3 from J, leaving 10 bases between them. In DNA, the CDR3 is TGTGCCAGCAGCTTGGGGGACACAATCTACGAGCAGTACTTC. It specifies CASSLGDTIYEQYF.

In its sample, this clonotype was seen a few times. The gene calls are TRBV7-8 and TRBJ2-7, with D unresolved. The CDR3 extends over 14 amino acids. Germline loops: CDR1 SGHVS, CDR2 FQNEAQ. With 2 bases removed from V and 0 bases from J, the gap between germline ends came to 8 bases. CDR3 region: CASSLFLSSYEQYF. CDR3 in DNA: TGTGCCAGCAGCTTATTCCTAAGCTCCTACGAGCAGTACTTC.

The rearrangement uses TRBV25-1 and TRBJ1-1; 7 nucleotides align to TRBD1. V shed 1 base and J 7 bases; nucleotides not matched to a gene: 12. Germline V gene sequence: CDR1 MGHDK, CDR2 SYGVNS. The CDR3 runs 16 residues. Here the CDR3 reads CASSESRVQGSGEAFF. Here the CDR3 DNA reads TGTGCCAGCAGTGAATCTAGGGTACAGGGGTCCGGTGAAGCTTTCTTT.

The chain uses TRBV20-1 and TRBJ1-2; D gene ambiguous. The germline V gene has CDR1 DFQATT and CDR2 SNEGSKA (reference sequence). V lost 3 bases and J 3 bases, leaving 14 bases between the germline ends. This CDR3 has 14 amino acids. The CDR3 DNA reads TGCAGTGCTAGGAGGGAGGCGAGGTACTATGGCTACACCTTC. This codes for CSARREARYYGYTF.

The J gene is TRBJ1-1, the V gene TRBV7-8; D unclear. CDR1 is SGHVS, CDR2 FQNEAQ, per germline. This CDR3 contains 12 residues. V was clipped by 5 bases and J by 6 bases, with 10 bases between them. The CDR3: CASSPLPPEAFF. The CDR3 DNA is TGTGCCAGCAGCCCGCTCCCCCCTGAAGCTTTCTTT.

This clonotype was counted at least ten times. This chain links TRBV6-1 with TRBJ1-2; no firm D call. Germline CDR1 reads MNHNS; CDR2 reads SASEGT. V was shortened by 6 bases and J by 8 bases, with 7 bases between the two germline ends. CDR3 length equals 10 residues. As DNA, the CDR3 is TGTGCCAGCAGGGATGGCGGCTACACCTTC. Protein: CASRDGGYTF.

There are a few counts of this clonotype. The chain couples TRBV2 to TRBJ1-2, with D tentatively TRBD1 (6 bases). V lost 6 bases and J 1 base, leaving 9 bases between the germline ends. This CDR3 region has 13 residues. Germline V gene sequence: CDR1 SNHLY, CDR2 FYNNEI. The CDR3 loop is CASSVQGNYGYTF. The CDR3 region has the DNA TGTGCCAGCAGCGTACAGGGTAACTATGGCTACACCTTC.

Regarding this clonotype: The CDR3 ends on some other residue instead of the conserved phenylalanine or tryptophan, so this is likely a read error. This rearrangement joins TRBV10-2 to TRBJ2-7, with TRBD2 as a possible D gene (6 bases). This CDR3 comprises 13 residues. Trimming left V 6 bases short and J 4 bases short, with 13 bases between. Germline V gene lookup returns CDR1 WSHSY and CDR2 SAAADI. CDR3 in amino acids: CASRRGGEYEQYL. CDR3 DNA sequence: TGCGCCAGCAGGAGAGGAGGGGAGTACGAGCAGTACCTC.

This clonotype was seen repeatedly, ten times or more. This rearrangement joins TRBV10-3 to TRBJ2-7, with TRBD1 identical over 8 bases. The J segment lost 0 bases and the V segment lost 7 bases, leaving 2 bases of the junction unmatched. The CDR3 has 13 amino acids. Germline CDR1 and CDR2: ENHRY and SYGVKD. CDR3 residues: CAITGQGSYEQYF. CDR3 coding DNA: TGTGCCATCACAGGACAGGGCTCCTACGAGCAGTACTTC.

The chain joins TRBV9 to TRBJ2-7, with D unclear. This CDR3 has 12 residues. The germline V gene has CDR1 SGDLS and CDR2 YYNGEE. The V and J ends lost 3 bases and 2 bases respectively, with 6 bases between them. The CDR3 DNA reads TGTGCCAGCAGCGACCACCCCTACGAGCAGTACTTC. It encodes CASSDHPYEQYF. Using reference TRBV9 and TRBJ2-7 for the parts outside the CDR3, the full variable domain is DSGVTQTPKHLITATGQRVTLRCSPRSGDLSVYWYQQSLDQGLQFLIQYYNGEERAKGNILERFSAQQFPDLHSELNLSSLELGDSALYFCASSDHPYEQYFGPGTRLTVT.

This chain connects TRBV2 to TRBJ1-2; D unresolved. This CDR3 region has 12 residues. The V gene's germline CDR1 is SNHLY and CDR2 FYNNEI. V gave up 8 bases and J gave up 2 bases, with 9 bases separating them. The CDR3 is CASGKANYGYTF. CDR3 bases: TGTGCCAGCGGTAAAGCCAACTATGGCTACACCTTC.

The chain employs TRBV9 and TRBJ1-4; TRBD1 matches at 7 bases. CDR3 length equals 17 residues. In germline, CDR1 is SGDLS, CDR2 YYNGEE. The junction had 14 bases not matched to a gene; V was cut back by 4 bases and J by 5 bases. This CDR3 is CASSPNGAGGLNEKLFF. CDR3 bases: TGTGCCAGCAGCCCCAACGGGGCAGGGGGATTGAATGAAAAACTGTTTTTT. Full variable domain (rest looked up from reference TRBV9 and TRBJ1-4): DSGVTQTPKHLITATGQRVTLRCSPRSGDLSVYWYQQSLDQGLQFLIQYYNGEERAKGNILERFSAQQFPDLHSELNLSSLELGDSALYFCASSPNGAGGLNEKLFFGSGTQLSVL.

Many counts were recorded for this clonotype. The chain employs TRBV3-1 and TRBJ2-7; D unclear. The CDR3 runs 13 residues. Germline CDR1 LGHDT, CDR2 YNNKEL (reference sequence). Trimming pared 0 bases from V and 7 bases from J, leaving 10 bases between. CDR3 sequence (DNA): TGTGCCAGCAGCCAAGACATACTGTGGGAGCAGTACTTC. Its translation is CASSQDILWEQYF.

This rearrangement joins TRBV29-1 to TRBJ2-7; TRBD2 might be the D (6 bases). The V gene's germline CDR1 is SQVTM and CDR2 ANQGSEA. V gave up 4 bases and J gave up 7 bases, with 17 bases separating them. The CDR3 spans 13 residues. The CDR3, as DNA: TGCAGCGTTGTCTCAGCGGGTGCGTGGGAGCAGTACTTC. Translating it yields CSVVSAGAWEQYF.

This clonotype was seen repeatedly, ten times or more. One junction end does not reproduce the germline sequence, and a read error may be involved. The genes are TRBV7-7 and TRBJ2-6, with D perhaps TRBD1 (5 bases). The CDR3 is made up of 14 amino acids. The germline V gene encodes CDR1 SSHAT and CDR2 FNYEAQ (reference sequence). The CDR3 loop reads CASSQGNGANVLTF. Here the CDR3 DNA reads TGTGCTAGCAGCCAGGGCAATGGGGCCAACGTCCTGACTTTC.

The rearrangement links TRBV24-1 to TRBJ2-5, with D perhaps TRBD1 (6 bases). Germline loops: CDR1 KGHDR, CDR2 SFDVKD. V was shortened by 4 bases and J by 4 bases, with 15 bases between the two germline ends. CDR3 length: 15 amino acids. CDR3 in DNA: TGTGCCACCAGTGACCGCCGGCAGGGGCCAGAGACCCAGTACTTC. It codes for CATSDRRQGPETQYF.

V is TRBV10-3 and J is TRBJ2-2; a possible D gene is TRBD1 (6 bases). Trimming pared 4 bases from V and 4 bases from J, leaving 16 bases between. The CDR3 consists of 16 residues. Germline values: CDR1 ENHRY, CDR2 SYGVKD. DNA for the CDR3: TGTGCCATCAGTGTGTCCGCCCCAGGGGTCACCGGGGAGCTGTTTTTT. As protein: CAISVSAPGVTGELFF.

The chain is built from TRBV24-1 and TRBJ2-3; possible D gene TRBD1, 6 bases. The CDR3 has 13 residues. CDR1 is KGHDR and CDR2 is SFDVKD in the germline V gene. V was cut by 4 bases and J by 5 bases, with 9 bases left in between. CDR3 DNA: TGTGCCACCAGTGACCCGGGACAAGATACGCAGTATTTT. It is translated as CATSDPGQDTQYF.